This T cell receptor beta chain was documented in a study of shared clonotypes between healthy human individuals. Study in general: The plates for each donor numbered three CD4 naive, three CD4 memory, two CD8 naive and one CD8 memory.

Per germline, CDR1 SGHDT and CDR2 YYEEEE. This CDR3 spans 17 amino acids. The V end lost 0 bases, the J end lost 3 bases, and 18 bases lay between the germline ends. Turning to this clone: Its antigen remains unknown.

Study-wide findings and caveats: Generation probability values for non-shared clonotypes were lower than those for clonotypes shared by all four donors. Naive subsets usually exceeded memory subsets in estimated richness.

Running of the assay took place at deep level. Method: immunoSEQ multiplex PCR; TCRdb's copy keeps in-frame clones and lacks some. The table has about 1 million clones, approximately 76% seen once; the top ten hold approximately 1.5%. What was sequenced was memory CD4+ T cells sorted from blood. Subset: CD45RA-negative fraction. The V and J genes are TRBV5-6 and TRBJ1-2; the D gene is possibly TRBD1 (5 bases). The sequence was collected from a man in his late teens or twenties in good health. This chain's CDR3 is CASSLEIRVLYDYGYTF. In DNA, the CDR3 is TGTGCCAGCAGCTTGGAGATCAGGGTCCTCTATGACTATGGCTACACCTTC.